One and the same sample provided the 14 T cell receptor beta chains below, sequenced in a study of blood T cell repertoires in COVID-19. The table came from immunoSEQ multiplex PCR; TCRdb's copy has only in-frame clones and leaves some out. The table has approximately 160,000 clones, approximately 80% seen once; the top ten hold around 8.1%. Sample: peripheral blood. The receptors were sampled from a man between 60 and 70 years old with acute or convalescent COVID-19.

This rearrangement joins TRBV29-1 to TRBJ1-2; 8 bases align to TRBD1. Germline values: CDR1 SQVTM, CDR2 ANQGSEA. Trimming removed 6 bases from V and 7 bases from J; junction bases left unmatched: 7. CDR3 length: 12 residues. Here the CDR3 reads CSVVGQGSGYTF. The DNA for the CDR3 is TGCAGCGTAGTAGGACAGGGCTCTGGCTACACCTTC.

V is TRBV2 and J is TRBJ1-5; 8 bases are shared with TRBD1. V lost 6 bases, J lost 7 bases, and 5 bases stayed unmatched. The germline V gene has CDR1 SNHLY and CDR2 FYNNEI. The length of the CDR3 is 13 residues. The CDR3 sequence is CASRGQGGQPQHF. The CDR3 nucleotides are TGTGCCAGCAGAGGACAGGGAGGGCAGCCCCAGCATTTT. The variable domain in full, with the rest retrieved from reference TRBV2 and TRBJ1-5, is EPEVTQTPSHQVTQMGQEVILRCVPISNHLYFYWYRQILGQKVEFLVSFYNNEISEKSEIFDDQFSVERPDGSNFTLKIRSTKLEDSAMYFCASRGQGGQPQHFGDGTRLSIL.

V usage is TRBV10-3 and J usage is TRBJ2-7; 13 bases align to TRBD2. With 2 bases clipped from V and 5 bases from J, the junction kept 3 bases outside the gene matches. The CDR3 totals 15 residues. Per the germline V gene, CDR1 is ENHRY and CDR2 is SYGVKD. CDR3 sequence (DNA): TGTGCCATCAGTGAGAGGACTAGCGGGGGAAACGAGCAGTACTTC. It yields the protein CAISERTSGGNEQYF.

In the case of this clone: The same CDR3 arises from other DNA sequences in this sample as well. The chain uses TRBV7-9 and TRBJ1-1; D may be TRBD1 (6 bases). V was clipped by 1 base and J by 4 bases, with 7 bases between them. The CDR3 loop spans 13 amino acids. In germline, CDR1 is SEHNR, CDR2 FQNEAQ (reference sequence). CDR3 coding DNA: TGTGCCAGCAGCTTAGAAGGGGGCACTGAAGCTTTCTTT. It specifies CASSLEGGTEAFF.

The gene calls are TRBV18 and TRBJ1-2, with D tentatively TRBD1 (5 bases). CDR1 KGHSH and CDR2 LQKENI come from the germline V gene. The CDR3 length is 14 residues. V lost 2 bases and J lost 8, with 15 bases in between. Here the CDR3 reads CASSPDGSGDGYTF. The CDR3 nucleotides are TGTGCCAGCTCACCAGACGGGTCGGGGGACGGCTACACCTTC.

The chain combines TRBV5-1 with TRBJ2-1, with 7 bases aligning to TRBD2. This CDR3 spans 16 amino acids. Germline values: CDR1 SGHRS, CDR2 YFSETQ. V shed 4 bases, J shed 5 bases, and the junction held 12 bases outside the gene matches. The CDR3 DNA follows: TGCGCCAGCAGCGCTTGGCCGGGACTAAGTAACAATGAGCAGTTCTTC. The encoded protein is CASSAWPGLSNNEQFF.

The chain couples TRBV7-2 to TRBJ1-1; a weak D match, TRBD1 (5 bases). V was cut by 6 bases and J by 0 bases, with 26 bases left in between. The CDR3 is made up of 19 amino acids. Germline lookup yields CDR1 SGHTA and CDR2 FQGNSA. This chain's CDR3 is CASSSSPGGLSQVNTEAFF. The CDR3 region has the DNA TGTGCCAGCAGTTCATCTCCGGGGGGGTTGTCACAGGTGAACACTGAAGCTTTCTTT.

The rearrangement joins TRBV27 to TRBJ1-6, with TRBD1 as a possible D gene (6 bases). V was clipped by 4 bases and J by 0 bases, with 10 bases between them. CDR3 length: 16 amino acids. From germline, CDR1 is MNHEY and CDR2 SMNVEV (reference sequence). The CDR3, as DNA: TGTGCCAGCAGTTCCCAGGGGATCTCCTATAATTCACCCCTCCACTTT. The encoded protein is CASSSQGISYNSPLHF.

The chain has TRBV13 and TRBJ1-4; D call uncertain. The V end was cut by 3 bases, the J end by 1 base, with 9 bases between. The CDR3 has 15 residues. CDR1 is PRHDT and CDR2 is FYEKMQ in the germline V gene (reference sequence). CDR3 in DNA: TGTGCCAGCAGCTTCCCGGGAGGAACTAATGAAAAACTGTTTTTT. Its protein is CASSFPGGTNEKLFF.

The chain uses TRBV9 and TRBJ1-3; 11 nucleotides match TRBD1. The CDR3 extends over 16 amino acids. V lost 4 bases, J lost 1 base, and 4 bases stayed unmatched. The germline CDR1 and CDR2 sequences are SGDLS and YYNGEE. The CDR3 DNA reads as TGTGCCAGCAGCATGGGACAGGGGGTGTCTGGAAACACCATATATTTT. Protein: CASSMGQGVSGNTIYF.

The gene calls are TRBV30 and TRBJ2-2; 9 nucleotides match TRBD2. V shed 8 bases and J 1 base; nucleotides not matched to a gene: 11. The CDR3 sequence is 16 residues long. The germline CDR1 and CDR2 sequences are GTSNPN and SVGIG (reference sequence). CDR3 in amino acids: CARGASGDLNTGELFF. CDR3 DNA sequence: TGTGCCCGGGGGGCTAGCGGGGACCTGAACACCGGGGAGCTGTTTTTT. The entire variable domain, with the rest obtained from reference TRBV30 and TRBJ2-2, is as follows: SQTIHQWPATLVQPVGSPLSLECTVEGTSNPNLYWYRQAAGRGLQLLFYSVGIGQISSEVPQNLSASRPQDRQFILSSKKLLLSDSGFYLCARGASGDLNTGELFFGEGSRLTVL.

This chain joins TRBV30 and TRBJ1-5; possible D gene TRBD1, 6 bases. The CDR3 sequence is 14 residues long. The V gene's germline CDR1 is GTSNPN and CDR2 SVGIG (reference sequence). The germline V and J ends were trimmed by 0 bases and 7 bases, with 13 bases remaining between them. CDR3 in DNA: TGTGCCTGGAGTGTACTTCCAGGGGACCAGCCCCAGCATTTT. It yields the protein CAWSVLPGDQPQHF.

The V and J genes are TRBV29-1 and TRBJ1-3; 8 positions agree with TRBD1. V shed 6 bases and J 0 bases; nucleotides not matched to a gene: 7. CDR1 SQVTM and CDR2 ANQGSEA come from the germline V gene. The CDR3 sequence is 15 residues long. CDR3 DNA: TGCAGCGTAGACGACAGGGGTGCCTCTGGAAACACCATATATTTT. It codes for CSVDDRGASGNTIYF.

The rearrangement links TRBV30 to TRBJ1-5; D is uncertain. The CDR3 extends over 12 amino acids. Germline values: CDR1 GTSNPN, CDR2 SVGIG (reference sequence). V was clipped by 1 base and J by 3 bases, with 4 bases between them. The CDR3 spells CAWSAYNQPQHF. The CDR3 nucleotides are TGTGCCTGGAGTGCTTACAATCAGCCCCAGCATTTT. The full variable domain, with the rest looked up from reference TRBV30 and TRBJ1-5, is SQTIHQWPATLVQPVGSPLSLECTVEGTSNPNLYWYRQAAGRGLQLLFYSVGIGQISSEVPQNLSASRPQDRQFILSSKKLLLSDSGFYLCAWSAYNQPQHFGDGTRLSIL.